This T cell receptor (beta chain) was documented in a study of blood T cell repertoires in COVID-19. Study at large: Sites across the United States, Italy and Spain contributed samples from acute and convalescent COVID-19. PBMCs, B-cell-depleted T cells, or T cells were the source of the cDNA or gDNA that made up the material.

The CDR3 contains 16 residues. With V trimmed by 4 bases and J by 2 bases, 11 bases remained unmatched. Germline V CDR1 and CDR2: SGHRS, YFSETQ. Original processing notes: Reference gene primers were amplified, and this amplification served to estimate nucleated cell counts. The method was immunoSEQ multiplex PCR; TCRdb's version includes in-frame clones alone and lacks a portion of them. V, J and clone size are taken as reported in that table, and D and trimming were inferred from the DNA itself. The repertoire holds some 250,000 clones, 81% seen once, with roughly 7.9% in the top ten. Sequenced sample: peripheral blood. The TCR originated in a woman of 80 years or more with acute or convalescent COVID-19. The chain links TRBV5-1 to TRBJ2-7, with 8 bases identical to TRBD2. CDR3 DNA sequence: TGCGCCAGCAGCCAATCTATAGCGGGACAACCCTACGAGCAGTACTTC. Encoded protein: CASSQSIAGQPYEQYF.